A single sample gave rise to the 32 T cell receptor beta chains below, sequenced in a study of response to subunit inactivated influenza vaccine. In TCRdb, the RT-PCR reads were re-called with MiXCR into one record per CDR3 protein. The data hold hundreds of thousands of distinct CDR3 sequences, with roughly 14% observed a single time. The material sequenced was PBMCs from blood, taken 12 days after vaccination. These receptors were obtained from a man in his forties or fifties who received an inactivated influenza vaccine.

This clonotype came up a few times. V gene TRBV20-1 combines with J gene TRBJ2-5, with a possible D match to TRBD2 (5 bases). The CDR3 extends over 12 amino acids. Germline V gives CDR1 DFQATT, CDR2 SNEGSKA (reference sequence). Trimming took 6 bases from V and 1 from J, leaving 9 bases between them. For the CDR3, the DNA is TGCAGTGCGAAGCGGTCCCAAGAGACCCAGTACTTC. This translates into CSAKRSQETQYF.

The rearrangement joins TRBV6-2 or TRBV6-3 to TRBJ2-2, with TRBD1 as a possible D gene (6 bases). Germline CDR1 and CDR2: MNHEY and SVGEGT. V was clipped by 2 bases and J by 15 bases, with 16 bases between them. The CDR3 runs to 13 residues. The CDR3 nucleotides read TGTGCCAGCAGTTACCCGGCGCGACAGGCGGTGTTTTTT. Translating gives CASSYPARQAVFF.

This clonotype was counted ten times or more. The CDR3 nucleotides read TGCAGCGCCGAAAGACAGGGGGCTAGGGAGACCCAGTACTTC. Its protein product is CSAERQGARETQYF. The chain has TRBV29-1 and TRBJ2-5; 10 nucleotides align to TRBD1. CDR3 size: 14 residues. The J segment lost 5 bases and the V segment lost 7 bases, leaving 10 bases of the junction unmatched. The germline CDR1 and CDR2 sequences are SQVTM and ANQGSEA.

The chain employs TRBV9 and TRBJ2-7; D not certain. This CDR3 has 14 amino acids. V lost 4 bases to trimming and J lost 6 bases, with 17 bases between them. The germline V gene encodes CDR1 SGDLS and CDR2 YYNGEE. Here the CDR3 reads CASSPGPAAREQYF. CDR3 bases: TGTGCCAGCAGCCCTGGACCCGCGGCGCGCGAGCAGTACTTC.

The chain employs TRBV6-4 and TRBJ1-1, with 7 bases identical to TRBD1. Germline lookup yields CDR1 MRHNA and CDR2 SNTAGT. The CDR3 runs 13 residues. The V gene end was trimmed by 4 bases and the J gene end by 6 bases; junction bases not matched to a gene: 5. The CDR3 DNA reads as TGTGCCAGCAGTGGCTCACAGGGGTCTGAAGCTTTCTTT. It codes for CASSGSQGSEAFF.

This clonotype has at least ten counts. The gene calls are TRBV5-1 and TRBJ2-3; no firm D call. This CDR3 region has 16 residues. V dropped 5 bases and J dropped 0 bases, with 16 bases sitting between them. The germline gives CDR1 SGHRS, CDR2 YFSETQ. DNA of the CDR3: TGCGCCAGCAGACAATCAGCTGTGATGAGCACAGATACGCAGTATTTT. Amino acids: CASRQSAVMSTDTQYF.

The CDR3 loop reads CASSTRDFDTNEQFF. The CDR3 DNA sequence: TGTGCCAGCAGCACCCGGGACTTCGATACAAATGAGCAGTTCTTC. The rearrangement uses TRBV5-5 and TRBJ2-1; perhaps TRBD2 as D (6 bases). The length of the CDR3 is 15 residues. Trimming took 4 bases from V and 7 from J, leaving 18 bases between them. CDR1 and CDR2 (germline): SGHKS, YYEKEE (reference sequence).

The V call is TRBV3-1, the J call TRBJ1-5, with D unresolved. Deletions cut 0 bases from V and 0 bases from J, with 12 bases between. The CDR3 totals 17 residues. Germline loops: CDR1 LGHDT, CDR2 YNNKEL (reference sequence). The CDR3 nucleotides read TGTGCCAGCAGCCAAGATTTGGGGAGGTTTAGCAATCAGCCCCAGCATTTT. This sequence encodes CASSQDLGRFSNQPQHF.

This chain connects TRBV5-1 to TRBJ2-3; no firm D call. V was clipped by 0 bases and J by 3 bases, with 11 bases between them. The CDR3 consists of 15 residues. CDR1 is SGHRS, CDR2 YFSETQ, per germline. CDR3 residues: CASSLATTRTDTQYF. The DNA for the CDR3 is TGCGCCAGCAGCTTGGCCACGACCCGTACAGATACGCAGTATTTT.

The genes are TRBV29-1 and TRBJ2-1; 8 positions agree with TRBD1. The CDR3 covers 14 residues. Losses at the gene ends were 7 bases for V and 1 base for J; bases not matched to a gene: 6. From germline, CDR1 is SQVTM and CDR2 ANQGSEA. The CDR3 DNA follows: TGCAGCGCGACAGGGGAAATGTCCTACAATGAGCAGTTCTTC. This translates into CSATGEMSYNEQFF.

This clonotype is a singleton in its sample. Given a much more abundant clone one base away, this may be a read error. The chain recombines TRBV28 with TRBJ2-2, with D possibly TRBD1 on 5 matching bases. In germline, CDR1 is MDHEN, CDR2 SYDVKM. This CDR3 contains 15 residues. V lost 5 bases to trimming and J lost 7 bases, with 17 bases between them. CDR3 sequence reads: CASSLRTRQDGELFF. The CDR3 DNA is TGTGCCAGCAGTCTTCGGACACGGCAGGACGGGGAGCTGTTTTTT.

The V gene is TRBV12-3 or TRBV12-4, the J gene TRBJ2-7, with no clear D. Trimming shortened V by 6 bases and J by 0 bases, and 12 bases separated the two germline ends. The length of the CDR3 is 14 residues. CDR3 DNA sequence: TGTGCCAGCAGACGAGGTCCCAGCTCCTACGAGCAGTACTTC. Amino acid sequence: CASRRGPSSYEQYF.

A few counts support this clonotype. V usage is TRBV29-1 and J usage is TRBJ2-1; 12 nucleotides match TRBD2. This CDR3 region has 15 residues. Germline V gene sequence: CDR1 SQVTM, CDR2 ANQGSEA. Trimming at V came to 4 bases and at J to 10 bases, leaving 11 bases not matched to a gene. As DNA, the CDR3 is TGCAGCGTTGTTTCTAGCGGGAGGGCCCGTATCGAGCAGTTCTTC. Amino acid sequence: CSVVSSGRARIEQFF.

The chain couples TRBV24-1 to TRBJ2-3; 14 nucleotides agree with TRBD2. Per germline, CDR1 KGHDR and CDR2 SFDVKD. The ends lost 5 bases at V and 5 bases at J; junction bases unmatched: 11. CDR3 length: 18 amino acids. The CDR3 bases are TGTGCCACCAGTGGCCCGGGACTAGCGGGAGTAGGCTTAGATACGCAGTATTTT. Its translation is CATSGPGLAGVGLDTQYF.

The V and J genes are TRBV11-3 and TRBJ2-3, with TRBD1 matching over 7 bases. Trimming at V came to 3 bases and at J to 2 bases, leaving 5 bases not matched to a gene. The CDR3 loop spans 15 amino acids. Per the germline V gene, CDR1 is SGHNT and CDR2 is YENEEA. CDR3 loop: CASSFTGQPTDTQYF. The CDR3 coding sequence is TGTGCCAGCAGCTTTACGGGACAGCCCACAGATACGCAGTATTTT.

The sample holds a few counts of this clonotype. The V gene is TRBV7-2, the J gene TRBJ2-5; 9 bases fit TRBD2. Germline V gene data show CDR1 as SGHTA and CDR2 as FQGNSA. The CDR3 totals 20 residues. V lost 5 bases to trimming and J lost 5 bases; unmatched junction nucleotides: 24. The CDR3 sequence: CASSLSSTGTSLGGWETQYF. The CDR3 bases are TGTGCCAGCAGCCTTAGCTCAACCGGGACTAGCCTTGGGGGCTGGGAGACCCAGTACTTC. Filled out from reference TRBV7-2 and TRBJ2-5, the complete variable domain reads GAGVSQSPSNKVTEKGKDVELRCDPISGHTALYWYRQSLGQGLEFLIYFQGNSAPDKSGLPSDRFSAERTGGSVSTLTIQRTQQEDSAVYLCASSLSSTGTSLGGWETQYFGPGTRLLVL.

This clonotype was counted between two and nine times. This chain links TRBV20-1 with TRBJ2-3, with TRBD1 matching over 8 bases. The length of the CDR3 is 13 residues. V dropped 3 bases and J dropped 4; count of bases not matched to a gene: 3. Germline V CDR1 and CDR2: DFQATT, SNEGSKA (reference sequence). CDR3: CSASQGAADTQYF. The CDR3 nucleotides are TGCAGTGCTAGTCAGGGGGCGGCAGATACGCAGTATTTT.

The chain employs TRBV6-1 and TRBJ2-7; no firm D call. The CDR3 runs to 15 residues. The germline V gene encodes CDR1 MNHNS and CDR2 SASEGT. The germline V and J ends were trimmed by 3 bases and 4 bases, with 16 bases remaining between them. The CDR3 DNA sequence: TGTGCCAGCAGTGAGATGATTTTTAAGTCGTACGAGCAGTACTTC. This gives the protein CASSEMIFKSYEQYF.

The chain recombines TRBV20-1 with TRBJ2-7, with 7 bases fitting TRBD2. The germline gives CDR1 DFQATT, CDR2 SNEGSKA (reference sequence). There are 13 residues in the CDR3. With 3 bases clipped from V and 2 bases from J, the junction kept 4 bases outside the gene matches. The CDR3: CSASQRGTYEQYF. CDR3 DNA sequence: TGCAGTGCTAGTCAGCGGGGTACCTACGAGCAGTACTTC.

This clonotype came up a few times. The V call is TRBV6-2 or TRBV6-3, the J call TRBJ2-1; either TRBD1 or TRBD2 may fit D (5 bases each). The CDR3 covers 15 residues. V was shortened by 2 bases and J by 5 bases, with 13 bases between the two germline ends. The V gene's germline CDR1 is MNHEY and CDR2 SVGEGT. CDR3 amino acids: CASSYEWGSHNEQFF. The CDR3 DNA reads TGTGCCAGCAGTTACGAGTGGGGGAGTCACAATGAGCAGTTCTTC.

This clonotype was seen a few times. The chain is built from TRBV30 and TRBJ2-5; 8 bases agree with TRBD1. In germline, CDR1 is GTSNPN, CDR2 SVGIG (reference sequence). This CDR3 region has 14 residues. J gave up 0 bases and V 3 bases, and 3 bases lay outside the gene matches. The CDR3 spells CAWSGDRYQETQYF. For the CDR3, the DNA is TGTGCCTGGAGCGGGGACAGGTACCAAGAGACCCAGTACTTC.

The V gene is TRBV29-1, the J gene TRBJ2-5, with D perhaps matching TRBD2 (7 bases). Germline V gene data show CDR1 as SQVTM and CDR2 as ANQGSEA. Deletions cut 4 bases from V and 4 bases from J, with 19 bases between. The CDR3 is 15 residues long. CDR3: CSVVGGAPSSETQYF. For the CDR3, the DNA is TGCAGCGTTGTGGGGGGGGCCCCATCTTCAGAGACCCAGTACTTC.

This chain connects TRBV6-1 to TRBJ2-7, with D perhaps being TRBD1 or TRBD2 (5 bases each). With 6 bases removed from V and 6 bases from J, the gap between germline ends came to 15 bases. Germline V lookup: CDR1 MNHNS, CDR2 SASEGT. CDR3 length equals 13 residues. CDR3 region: CASRRAGLLEQYF. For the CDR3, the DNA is TGTGCCAGCAGGAGGGCAGGGTTACTCGAGCAGTACTTC.

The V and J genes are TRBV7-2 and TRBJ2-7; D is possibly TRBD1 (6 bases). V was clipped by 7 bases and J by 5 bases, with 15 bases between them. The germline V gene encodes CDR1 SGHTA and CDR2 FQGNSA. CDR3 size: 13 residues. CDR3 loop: CASKEWGHDEQYF. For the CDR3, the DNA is TGTGCCAGCAAGGAATGGGGACACGACGAGCAGTACTTC.

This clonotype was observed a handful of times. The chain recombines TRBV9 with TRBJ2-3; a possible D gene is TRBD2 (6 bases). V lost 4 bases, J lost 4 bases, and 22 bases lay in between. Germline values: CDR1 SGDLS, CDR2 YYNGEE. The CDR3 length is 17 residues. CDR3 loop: CASSPSGRHVAPDTQYF. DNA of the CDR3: TGTGCCAGCAGCCCCTCCGGGAGACACGTGGCCCCAGATACGCAGTATTTT.

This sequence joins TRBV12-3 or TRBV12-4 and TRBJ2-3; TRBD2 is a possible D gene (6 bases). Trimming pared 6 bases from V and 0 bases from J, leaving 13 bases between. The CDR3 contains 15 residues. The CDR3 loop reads CASRISGASTDTQYF. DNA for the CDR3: TGTGCCAGCAGAATTAGCGGAGCCAGCACAGATACGCAGTATTTT.

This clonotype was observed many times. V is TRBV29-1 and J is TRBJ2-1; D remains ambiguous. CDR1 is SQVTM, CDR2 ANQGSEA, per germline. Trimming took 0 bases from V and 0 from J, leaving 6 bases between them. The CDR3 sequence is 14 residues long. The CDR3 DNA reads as TGCAGCGTTGAAGAATGGAGCTCCTACAATGAGCAGTTCTTC. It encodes CSVEEWSSYNEQFF.

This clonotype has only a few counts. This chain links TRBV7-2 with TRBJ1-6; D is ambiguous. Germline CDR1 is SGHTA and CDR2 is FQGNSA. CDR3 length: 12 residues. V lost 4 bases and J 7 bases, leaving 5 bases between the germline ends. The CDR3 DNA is TGTGCCAGCAGCTCAGCAAATTCACCCCTCCACTTT. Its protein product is CASSSANSPLHF.

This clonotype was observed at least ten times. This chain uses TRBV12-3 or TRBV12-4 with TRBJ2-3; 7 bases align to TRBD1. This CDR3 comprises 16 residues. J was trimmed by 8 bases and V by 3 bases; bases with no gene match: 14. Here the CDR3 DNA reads TGTGCCAGCAGTTTTAGAGAGACAGGGTATTTGGCTACGCAGTATTTT. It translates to CASSFRETGYLATQYF.

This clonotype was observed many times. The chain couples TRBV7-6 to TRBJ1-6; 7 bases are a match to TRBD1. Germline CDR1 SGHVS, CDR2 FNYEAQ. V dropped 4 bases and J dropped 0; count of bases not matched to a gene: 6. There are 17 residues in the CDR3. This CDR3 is CASSYTGQSSYNSPLHF. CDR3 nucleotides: TGTGCCAGCAGCTATACGGGACAGAGCTCCTATAATTCACCCCTCCACTTT.

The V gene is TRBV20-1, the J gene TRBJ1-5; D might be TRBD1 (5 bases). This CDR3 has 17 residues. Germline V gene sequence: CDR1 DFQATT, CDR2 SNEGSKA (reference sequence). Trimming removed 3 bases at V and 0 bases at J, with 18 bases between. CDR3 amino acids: CSASDTGEGYSNQPQHF. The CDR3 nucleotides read TGCAGTGCTAGTGATACCGGAGAGGGGTATAGCAATCAGCCCCAGCATTTT.

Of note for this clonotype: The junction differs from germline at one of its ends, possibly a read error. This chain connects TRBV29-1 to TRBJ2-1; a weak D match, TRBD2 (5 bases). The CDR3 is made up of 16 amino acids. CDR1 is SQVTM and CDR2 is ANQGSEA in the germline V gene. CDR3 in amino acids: CSVQEVGGSSYNEQFF. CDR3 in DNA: TGCAGCGTTCAAGAGGTAGGAGGTAGCTCCTACAATGAGCAGTTCTTC.